This T cell receptor beta chain was identified during a study of CD8 T cells in ankylosing spondylitis. In its sample, this clonotype was seen once. By quantitative 5'-RACE with molecular barcodes, the TCR beta libraries were made. In TCRdb, the 5' RACE reads were re-called with MiXCR into one record per CDR3 protein. The table shows 200,000 to 250,000 distinct CDR3 sequences, with roughly 10% occurring only once. This CDR3 region has 13 residues. CDR1 and CDR2 from the germline V gene are ENHRY and SYGVKD. Trimming shortened V by 3 bases and J by 6 bases, and 11 bases separated the two germline ends.

The chain combines TRBV10-3 with TRBJ1-1; D remains ambiguous. Sequenced: blood, either unsorted or a sorted T cell fraction (not recorded which). The sequence was collected from a male donor with ankylosing spondylitis or in good health (not recorded which). The CDR3 DNA sequence: TGTGCCATCAGTGAACTGGGGTTGGCTGAAGCTTTCTTT. This gives the protein CAISELGLAEAFF.